These 2 T cell receptor beta chains share one sample of origin, sequenced in a study of patients and donors after allogeneic stem cell transplantation. TCRdb processed the RT-PCR reads anew with MiXCR; each CDR3 protein has one entry. Of just over 55,000 distinct CDR3 sequences listed, roughly 14% are singletons. Sequencing was performed on blood, either unsorted or a sorted T cell fraction (not recorded which). Receptor source: a human donor who was either an allogeneic HSCT recipient or a stem cell or donor lymphocyte infusion donor (not recorded which). It is not recorded whose cells these are; they may come from a transplant donor.

The chain has TRBV18 and TRBJ1-2; D is ambiguous. Looked up from germline, CDR1 is KGHSH and CDR2 is LQKENI. The CDR3 is made up of 14 amino acids. The V end was cut by 4 bases, the J end by 0 bases, with 9 bases between. CDR3 DNA sequence: TGTGCCAGCTCACGGGCAGAGACTAACTATGGCTACACCTTC. This translates into CASSRAETNYGYTF.

A few counts support this clonotype. V is TRBV7-2 and J is TRBJ2-3; D is ambiguous. V lost 3 bases and J lost 1, with 11 bases in between. CDR3 length: 15 amino acids. The germline V gene has CDR1 SGHTA and CDR2 FQGNSA. The CDR3 coding sequence is TGTGCCAGCAGCTTTTCCGGATACGGCACAGATACGCAGTATTTT. This gives the protein CASSFSGYGTDTQYF.